The 22 T cell receptor beta chains below all came from one sample that was sequenced in a study of T cell responses to AZD1222 COVID-19 vaccine. Only in-frame clones appear in the TCRdb table, and some are missing; sequencing was by immunoSEQ multiplex PCR. The data contain approximately 170,000 clones, roughly 92% of them singletons. The specimen comprised peripheral blood, sampled on day 0 of AZD1222 vaccination. The receptors come from an adult in good health.

The rearrangement links TRBV6-4 to TRBJ2-3; 12 positions match TRBD1. The CDR3 runs 15 residues. In germline, CDR1 is MRHNA, CDR2 SNTAGT. The V gene end was trimmed by 5 bases and the J gene end by 3 bases; junction bases not matched to a gene: 3. Here the CDR3 DNA reads TGTGCCAGCAGTATGGGACAGGGGGCAACAGATACGCAGTATTTT. It translates to CASSMGQGATDTQYF.

The gene calls are TRBV4-3 and TRBJ1-2; unclear D gene. This CDR3 is 17 amino acids long. Germline CDR1 and CDR2: LGHNA and YSLEER. Between the trimmed V and J ends, which lost 0 bases and 0 bases, there was a span of 14 bases. CDR3 protein: CASSQDRGGRTNYGYTF. The CDR3 nucleotides read TGCGCCAGCAGCCAAGATCGGGGTGGCAGAACTAACTATGGCTACACCTTC.

This clone was recorded only once. The chain has TRBV19 and TRBJ1-1; D uncertain. The CDR3 sequence is 13 residues long. V dropped 3 bases and J dropped 9 bases, with 14 bases sitting between them. Germline CDR1 reads LNHDA; CDR2 reads SQIVND (reference sequence). The chain's CDR3 is CASSILEGPQAFF. CDR3 DNA sequence: TGTGCCAGTAGTATTTTGGAAGGCCCCCAAGCTTTCTTT.

The chain has TRBV18 and TRBJ1-1; the D is unclear. Germline V gene sequence: CDR1 KGHSH, CDR2 LQKENI. The V end lost 4 bases, the J end lost 8 bases, and 8 bases lay between the germline ends. CDR3 length equals 11 residues. CDR3 in amino acids: CASSQDSEAFF. The CDR3 bases are TGTGCCAGCTCACAGGACTCCGAAGCTTTCTTT.

V gene TRBV5-5 combines with J gene TRBJ2-7; D gene ambiguous. The germline V gene encodes CDR1 SGHKS and CDR2 YYEKEE (reference sequence). The germline V and J ends were trimmed by 0 bases and 2 bases, with 12 bases remaining between them. This CDR3 region has 15 residues. CDR3 sequence: CASSLAPDGTYEQYF. The CDR3 DNA reads as TGTGCCAGCAGCTTGGCACCCGACGGAACCTACGAGCAGTACTTC. The variable domain in full, completed from reference TRBV5-5 and TRBJ2-7, reads DAGVTQSPTHLIKTRGQQVTLRCSPISGHKSVSWYQQVLGQGPQFIFQYYEKEERGRGNFPDRFSARQFPNYSSELNVNALLLGDSALYLCASSLAPDGTYEQYFGPGTRLTVT.

The genes are TRBV2 and TRBJ2-1, with 9 bases lining up with TRBD1. Germline V gene data show CDR1 as SNHLY and CDR2 as FYNNEI. This CDR3 comprises 14 residues. The J segment lost 9 bases and the V segment lost 7 bases, leaving 10 bases of the junction unmatched. CDR3 DNA: TGTGCCAGCAATCCGGGACAGGGCTCCCTTGAGCAGTTCTTC. Translation gives CASNPGQGSLEQFF.

The chain links TRBV27 to TRBJ1-1, with 7 bases identical to TRBD1. V dropped 6 bases and J dropped 7; count of bases not matched to a gene: 8. This CDR3 is built from 13 residues. From germline, CDR1 is MNHEY and CDR2 SMNVEV (reference sequence). The CDR3 protein is CASRSPGQFEAFF. The CDR3 region has the DNA TGTGCCAGCAGATCGCCGGGACAGTTTGAAGCTTTCTTT.

The chain employs TRBV24-1 and TRBJ2-3; TRBD1 matches 8 bases. Unmatched junction bases numbered 7, after V lost 5 bases and J lost 4 bases. This CDR3 has 15 amino acids. CDR1 is KGHDR and CDR2 is SFDVKD in the germline V gene. DNA for the CDR3: TGTGCCACCAGTGGTATGGACAGGGTCGCAGATACGCAGTATTTT. Amino acid sequence: CATSGMDRVADTQYF.

This chain links TRBV3-1 (or the pseudogene TRBV3-2) with TRBJ1-3, with D possibly TRBD1 on 5 matching bases. Between the trimmed V and J ends, which lost 4 bases and 7 bases, there was a span of 26 bases. The CDR3 contains 18 residues. Per the germline V gene, CDR1 is LGHDT and CDR2 is YNNKEL (reference sequence). The CDR3 here is CASSLGGERGNSRNTIYF. The CDR3 nucleotides are TGTGCCAGCAGCCTGGGAGGTGAGAGGGGAAATAGCAGGAACACCATATATTTT.

This rearrangement joins TRBV5-4 to TRBJ1-2; D may be TRBD1 (5 bases). The V gene lost 0 bases and the J gene lost 5 bases, with 17 bases spanning the gap. The CDR3 is made up of 16 amino acids. Per germline, CDR1 SGHNT and CDR2 YYREEE (reference sequence). The CDR3 loop reads CASSLGVGGVKYGYTF. The CDR3 DNA sequence: TGTGCCAGCAGCTTGGGGGTGGGAGGGGTTAAGTATGGCTACACCTTC. The full variable domain, in which reference TRBV5-4 and TRBJ1-2 provide the parts outside the CDR3, is ETGVTQSPTHLIKTRGQQVTLRCSSQSGHNTVSWYQQALGQGPQFIFQYYREEENGRGNFPPRFSGLQFPNYSSELNVNALELDDSALYLCASSLGVGGVKYGYTFGSGTRLTVV.

The chain has TRBV4-1 and TRBJ2-7; TRBD2 agrees at 7 bases. Unmatched junction bases numbered 7, after V lost 3 bases and J lost 5 bases. CDR1 and CDR2 (germline): MGHRA, YSYEKL. The CDR3 sequence is 14 residues long. The CDR3 DNA sequence: TGCGCCAGCAGCCAGACGAGCGGGATCCACGAGCAGTACTTC. It is translated as CASSQTSGIHEQYF.

This chain uses TRBV9 with TRBJ2-1; D possibly uses TRBD1 or TRBD2 (7 bases each). CDR3 size: 15 residues. Germline V CDR1 and CDR2: SGDLS, YYNGEE. Trimming shortened V by 3 bases and J by 5 bases, and 15 bases separated the two germline ends. In DNA form, the CDR3 reads TGTGCCAGCAGCGCTCCCCAGGGGGGGCACAATGAGCAGTTCTTC. It is translated as CASSAPQGGHNEQFF.

The V gene is TRBV19, the J gene TRBJ2-5; 12 nucleotides match TRBD2. Germline trimming cut 7 bases from V and 5 bases from J; bases unmatched to any gene: 8. The CDR3 runs to 15 residues. Germline CDR1 is LNHDA and CDR2 is SQIVND (reference sequence). The CDR3 coding sequence is TGTGCCAGTACCTGGACTAGCGGGAATTTGGAGACCCAGTACTTC. This sequence encodes CASTWTSGNLETQYF.

The rearrangement joins TRBV19 to TRBJ2-3; no clear D. CDR3 length equals 13 residues. Germline CDR1 reads LNHDA; CDR2 reads SQIVND (reference sequence). V was shortened by 6 bases and J by 0 bases, with 7 bases between the two germline ends. The CDR3: CASRTHSTDTQYF. DNA of the CDR3: TGTGCCAGTAGAACACATAGCACAGATACGCAGTATTTT.

The chain is built from TRBV19 and TRBJ1-2, with TRBD1 matching over 9 bases. Germline-derived CDR1 and CDR2 are LNHDA and SQIVND (reference sequence). The CDR3 consists of 13 residues. J was trimmed by 7 bases and V by 7 bases; bases with no gene match: 7. CDR3 sequence: CASNNRGLSGYTF. CDR3 nucleotides: TGTGCCAGTAATAACAGGGGGCTTAGTGGCTACACCTTC. Full variable domain (remainder filled in from reference TRBV19 and TRBJ1-2): DGGITQSPKYLFRKEGQNVTLSCEQNLNHDAMYWYRQDPGQGLRLIYYSQIVNDFQKGDIAEGYSVSREKKESFPLTVTSAQKNPTAFYLCASNNRGLSGYTFGSGTRLTVV.

The J gene is TRBJ1-2, the V gene TRBV21-1. TRBV21-1 is shown as a pseudogene. This CDR3 is built from 15 residues. The CDR3 loop reads CASFRVPPNHYGYTF. DNA for the CDR3: TGTGCCAGTTTCCGGGTTCCTCCGAACCACTATGGCTACACCTTC.

The V gene is TRBV4-1, the J gene TRBJ1-5, with D possibly being TRBD1 (5 bases). Trimming shortened V by 1 base and J by 3 bases, and 13 bases separated the two germline ends. The CDR3 totals 16 residues. CDR1 and CDR2 (germline): MGHRA, YSYEKL. The CDR3 reads CASSQGNSGFNQPQHF. The DNA for the CDR3 is TGCGCCAGCAGCCAAGGAAATTCAGGGTTCAATCAGCCCCAGCATTTT.

The chain employs TRBV7-2 and TRBJ1-5; possibly TRBD1 for D (5 bases). The V gene lost 3 bases and the J gene lost 2 bases, with 14 bases spanning the gap. Germline assignment: CDR1 SGHTA and CDR2 FQGNSA. The length of the CDR3 is 16 residues. The CDR3 DNA follows: TGTGCCAGCAGCTTTATTCCGGGACGGCGCAATCAGCCCCAGCATTTT. It is translated as CASSFIPGRRNQPQHF.

The chain links TRBV19 to TRBJ1-4, with 7 nucleotides matching TRBD1. Trimming at V came to 5 bases and at J to 10 bases, leaving 13 bases not matched to a gene. CDR3 length: 15 residues. Germline values: CDR1 LNHDA, CDR2 SQIVND (reference sequence). The CDR3 DNA reads as TGTGCCAGTAGTCCCCAACGGACAGGCCGTGGAAAACTGTTTTTT. This encodes CASSPQRTGRGKLFF.

The J gene is TRBJ1-1, the V gene TRBV21-1. TRBV21-1 is assigned pseudogene status. This CDR3 has 10 residues. The CDR3, as DNA: TGTGCCACCTCTAGAAGAGAAGCTTTCTTT. Protein: CATSRREAFF.

This chain uses TRBV11-1 with TRBJ2-1, with TRBD2 as a possible D gene (6 bases). V gave up 3 bases and J gave up 7 bases, with 13 bases separating them. The germline V gene has CDR1 SGHAT and CDR2 FQDESV (reference sequence). This CDR3 region has 14 residues. CDR3 sequence (DNA): TGTGCCAGCAGCTTCGAGATTCGGGGGAATGAGCAGTTCTTC. Protein sequence: CASSFEIRGNEQFF.

This chain links TRBV7-3 with TRBJ2-2; possible D gene TRBD2, 8 bases. Germline CDR1 is SGHTA and CDR2 is FQGTGA. V was shortened by 4 bases and J by 4 bases, with 19 bases between the two germline ends. This CDR3 contains 17 residues. Written as DNA, the CDR3 is TGTGCCAGCAGCTCCCCGGGAGGGGGCGCGACCACCGGGGAGCTGTTTTTT. This gives the protein CASSSPGGGATTGELFF.